This T cell receptor (beta chain) was identified in a study of blood T cell repertoires in COVID-19. On the study more broadly: The study drew acute and convalescent COVID-19 samples from the United States, Italy and Spain. Sources were T cells, B-cell-depleted T cells, or PBMCs; the material itself was cDNA or gDNA.

In the authors' workflow: Estimated nucleated cell counts came from reference gene primer amplification. Method: immunoSEQ multiplex PCR; TCRdb's copy keeps in-frame clones and lacks some. Clone size and the V and J calls come from that table; the DNA yielded D and trimming. The repertoire includes under 350,000 clones, about four fifths of them detected once, and over 9% sits in the top ten. This CDR3 contains 13 residues. Trimming left V 1 base short and J 7 bases short, with 8 bases between. Germline lookup yields CDR1 SGHTA and CDR2 FQGTGA. This sequence joins TRBV7-3 and TRBJ2-1, with no clear D. The sequencing sample was made of peripheral blood. The sequence derives from a woman in her fifties or sixties who had recovered from COVID-19. The CDR3 coding sequence is TGTGCCAGCAGCTTAAATGTCGGTAATGAGCAGTTCTTC. Protein product: CASSLNVGNEQFF.